A selection of T cell receptor beta chains follows, all from one sample in a study of T cell changes during pregnancy in multiple sclerosis. Profiling relied on immunoSEQ multiplex PCR, and the TCRdb table lists in-frame clones only, not all of them. Counted here are roughly 48,000 clones, 88% occurring once; the ten biggest clones make up 1% to 1.5%. Sequenced here: CD4+ T cells from peripheral blood mononuclear cells, sampled in the second trimester of pregnancy. These receptors were taken from a female donor with multiple sclerosis, enrolled in a pregnancy study. Both conserved end residues are trimmed from each CDR3.

v_call: TRBV6-1
cdr3_aa: ASSEMLASGNTIY

v_call: TRBV6-1
cdr3_aa: ASSDRGNEQF

v_call: TRBV2
cdr3_aa: ASSRGSQETQY

v_call: TRBV5-4
cdr3_aa: ASSSSSYEQY

v_call: TRBV4-1
cdr3_aa: ASSPGGRGEPYNEQF

v_call: TRBV18
cdr3_aa: ASSPGARNEKLF

v_call: TRBV28
cdr3_aa: ASSSGTSGSNEQY

v_call: TRBV7-9
cdr3_aa: ASSQGGRAF

v_call: TRBV11-2
cdr3_aa: ASSLQDSATLNEQF

v_call: TRBV28
cdr3_aa: ASSLISQPQH

v_call: TRBV10-3
cdr3_aa: AISDHSGQETQY

v_call: TRBV10-1
cdr3_aa: ASLEGGVIAYEQY

v_call: TRBV4-1
cdr3_aa: ASSPGADTQY

v_call: TRBV19
cdr3_aa: ASSSEQVSSYEQY

v_call: TRBV23-1
cdr3_aa: ASSQGSTNYGYT

v_call: TRBV5-5
cdr3_aa: ASSLDRDGYT

v_call: TRBV4-1
cdr3_aa: ASSQVGDGEAF

v_call: TRBV11-2
cdr3_aa: ASSPREGVSYGYT

v_call: TRBV5-1
cdr3_aa: ASSFGGQSIQY

v_call: TRBV10-3
cdr3_aa: AIRDTALALTQY

v_call: TRBV5-6
cdr3_aa: ASSLVKEQFIHEQF

v_call: TRBV5-1
cdr3_aa: ASSFGTGRTSPLH

v_call: TRBV30
cdr3_aa: AWRGVIEQF

v_call: TRBV5-1
cdr3_aa: ASSSAGTPSYNEQF

v_call: TRBV6-1
cdr3_aa: ASKGQTNTEAF

v_call: TRBV6-4
cdr3_aa: ASSDSSGVGTDTQY

v_call: TRBV19
cdr3_aa: ASSIDGSYNEQF

v_call: TRBV9
cdr3_aa: ASSVVSRLAGEIGEQF

v_call: TRBV4-3
cdr3_aa: ASSQGVRASGHNEQF

v_call: TRBV9
cdr3_aa: ASSGRAGFTDTQY

v_call: TRBV4-3
cdr3_aa: ASSNPGLLYGYT

v_call: TRBV18
cdr3_aa: ASSPPGGTDTQY

v_call: TRBV19
cdr3_aa: ASSRDRAVYGYT

v_call: TRBV7-9
cdr3_aa: ASSLTDSNTEAF

v_call: TRBV5-1
cdr3_aa: ASSLEGQGSGYT

v_call: TRBV30
cdr3_aa: AWSVLGARETQY

v_call: TRBV6-1
cdr3_aa: ASSWDTNTEAF

v_call: TRBV4-2
cdr3_aa: ASSQDLFGQGAYSNQPQH

v_call: TRBV5-1
cdr3_aa: ASSLEGGSNTGELF

v_call: TRBV28
cdr3_aa: ASSLGGLADNEQF

v_call: TRBV29-1
cdr3_aa: SVAGTSGTEETQY

v_call: TRBV19
cdr3_aa: ASSMATIRLNEKLF

v_call: TRBV4-2
cdr3_aa: ASSQSQLPSEQY